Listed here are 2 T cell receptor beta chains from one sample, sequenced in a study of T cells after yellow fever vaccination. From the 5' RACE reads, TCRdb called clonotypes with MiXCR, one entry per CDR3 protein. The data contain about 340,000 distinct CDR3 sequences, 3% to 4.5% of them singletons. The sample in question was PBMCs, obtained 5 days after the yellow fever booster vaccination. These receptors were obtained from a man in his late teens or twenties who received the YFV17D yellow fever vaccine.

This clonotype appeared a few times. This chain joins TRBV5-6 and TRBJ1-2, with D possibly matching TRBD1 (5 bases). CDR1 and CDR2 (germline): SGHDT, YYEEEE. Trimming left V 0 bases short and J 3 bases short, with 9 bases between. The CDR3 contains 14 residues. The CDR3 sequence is CASSLVGVDYGYTF. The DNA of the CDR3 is TGTGCCAGCAGCTTGGTGGGGGTGGACTATGGCTACACCTTC.

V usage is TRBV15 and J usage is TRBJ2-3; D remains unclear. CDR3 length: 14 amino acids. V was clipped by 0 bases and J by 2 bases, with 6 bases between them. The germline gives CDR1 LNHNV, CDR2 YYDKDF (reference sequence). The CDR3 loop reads CATSREEATDTQYF. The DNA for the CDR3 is TGTGCCACCAGCAGAGAGGAAGCCACAGATACGCAGTATTTT. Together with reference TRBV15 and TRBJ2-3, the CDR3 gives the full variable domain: DAMVIQNPRYQVTQFGKPVTLSCSQTLNHNVMYWYQQKSSQAPKLLFHYYDKDFNNEADTPDNFQSRRPNTSFCFLDIRSPGLGDTAMYLCATSREEATDTQYFGPGTRLTVL.